This T cell receptor beta chain was observed in a study of CD8 T cells in ankylosing spondylitis. This clonotype was detected only a few times. Its target is unknown. TCRdb re-called the 5' RACE reads with MiXCR, one entry per CDR3 protein. Of about 360,000 distinct CDR3 sequences in the sample, around 20% are singletons; the top ten hold over 10%. Study results and limitations: Earlier reports found some motif variants in synovial fluid and blood in reactive arthritis. Researchers reportedly found disease-linked clones significantly enriched in matched ankylosing spondylitis synovial fluid. Within ankylosing spondylitis blood, a TCR beta motif made up of fewer than ten highly homologous variants appeared to be characteristic.

The TCR originated in a male donor with ankylosing spondylitis or in good health (not recorded which). Sequenced input: blood, either unsorted or a sorted T cell fraction (not recorded which).

CDR3 sequence reads: CATSDSSWAQYF. CDR3 DNA sequence: TGTGCCACCAGTGATTCCAGTTGGGCCCAGTACTTC. V and J are TRBV24-1 and TRBJ2-5; no firm D call. CDR1 KGHDR and CDR2 SFDVKD come from the germline V gene. The CDR3 extends over 12 amino acids. The germline V and J ends were trimmed by 2 bases and 9 bases, with 9 bases remaining between them.